A selection of T cell receptor beta chains follows, all from one sample in a study of identifying expanded T cells in peripheral blood. Profiled with immunoSEQ multiplex PCR; TCRdb holds only in-frame clones, not every one. The sample has around 100,000 clones; 88% are singletons. Sequenced: blood. The receptors shown here come from a person between 18 and 75 years old in good health. The CDR3 runs from the conserved cysteine through the conserved F or W. Each record gives: V gene, D gene, clone size, J gene, CDR3 protein, CDR3 DNA. A D gene is named only where the DNA matches it firmly. Not all rows give a size; the values are once, few, many and, for expanded clones, a class.

V gene: TRBV4-1
D gene: -
clone size: -
J gene: TRBJ2-7
CDR3 protein: CASSQSPEYEQYF
CDR3 DNA: TGCGCCAGCAGCCAAAGTCCGGAGTACGAGCAGTACTTC

V gene: TRBV28
D gene: TRBD1
clone size: -
J gene: TRBJ1-2
CDR3 protein: CASSLPGTGRNGYTF
CDR3 DNA: TGTGCCAGCAGTTTGCCCGGGACAGGGAGAAATGGCTACACCTTC

V gene: TRBV15
D gene: TRBD2
clone size: -
J gene: TRBJ2-1
CDR3 protein: CATSRARGLAGVYYNEQFF
CDR3 DNA: TGTGCCACCAGCAGAGCCAGGGGGCTAGCGGGAGTGTACTACAATGAGCAGTTCTTC

V gene: TRBV19
D gene: TRBD2
clone size: once
J gene: TRBJ2-1
CDR3 protein: CASSIWGLAGGNSYNEQFF
CDR3 DNA: TGTGCCAGTAGTATCTGGGGACTAGCGGGGGGAAACTCCTACAATGAGCAGTTCTTC

V gene: TRBV5-1
D gene: -
clone size: medium-sized
J gene: TRBJ1-1
CDR3 protein: CASSLASAREAFF
CDR3 DNA: TGCGCCAGCAGCTTGGCGTCGGCGCGGGAAGCTTTCTTT

V gene: TRBV7-9
D gene: TRBD1
clone size: -
J gene: TRBJ1-1
CDR3 protein: CASSYGQGNTEAFF
CDR3 DNA: TGTGCCAGCAGCTACGGACAGGGCAACACTGAAGCTTTCTTT

V gene: TRBV15
D gene: TRBD2
clone size: -
J gene: TRBJ2-7
CDR3 protein: CATSRGSATSDREQYF
CDR3 DNA: TGTGCCACCAGCAGAGGGTCGGCGACTAGCGACCGCGAGCAGTACTTC

V gene: TRBV11-3
D gene: -
clone size: -
J gene: TRBJ2-3
CDR3 protein: CASSFREADTQYF
CDR3 DNA: TGTGCCAGCAGCTTCAGGGAGGCGGATACGCAGTATTTT

V gene: TRBV20-1
D gene: -
clone size: -
J gene: TRBJ2-3
CDR3 protein: CSRGRTDTQYF
CDR3 DNA: TGCAGTCGAGGACGCACAGATACGCAGTATTTT

V gene: TRBV19
D gene: -
clone size: -
J gene: TRBJ1-4
CDR3 protein: CASAPQGGEKLFF
CDR3 DNA: TGTGCCAGTGCTCCACAGGGAGGTGAAAAACTGTTTTTT

V gene: TRBV6-6
D gene: TRBD1
clone size: -
J gene: TRBJ1-2
CDR3 protein: CASSQDRGYGYTF
CDR3 DNA: TGTGCCAGCAGCCAAGACAGGGGCTATGGCTACACCTTC

V gene: TRBV2
D gene: -
clone size: few
J gene: TRBJ2-1
CDR3 protein: CASSEKRGKNEQFF
CDR3 DNA: TGTGCCAGCAGTGAAAAAAGGGGGAAAAATGAGCAGTTCTTC

V gene: TRBV11-2
D gene: -
clone size: few
J gene: TRBJ1-1
CDR3 protein: CASSLGARGGARTEAFF
CDR3 DNA: TGTGCCAGCAGCTTAGGTGCGAGGGGAGGGGCTCGAACTGAAGCTTTCTTT

V gene: TRBV15
D gene: -
clone size: once
J gene: TRBJ2-2
CDR3 protein: CATSRGPLMAGELFF
CDR3 DNA: TGTGCCACCAGCAGAGGCCCCTTAATGGCCGGGGAGCTGTTTTTT

V gene: TRBV27
D gene: TRBD2
clone size: -
J gene: TRBJ2-7
CDR3 protein: CASTSGGGAGEQYF
CDR3 DNA: TGTGCCAGCACCTCGGGCGGGGGGGCTGGCGAGCAGTACTTC

V gene: TRBV4-3
D gene: -
clone size: -
J gene: TRBJ1-6
CDR3 protein: CASSHVHGDNSPLHF
CDR3 DNA: TGCGCCAGCAGCCATGTACACGGGGATAATTCACCCCTCCACTTT

V gene: TRBV4-1
D gene: TRBD2
clone size: -
J gene: TRBJ2-7
CDR3 protein: CASTPGLAGPFSEQYF
CDR3 DNA: TGCGCCAGCACCCCGGGACTAGCGGGGCCTTTCTCCGAGCAGTACTTC

V gene: TRBV6-5
D gene: -
clone size: -
J gene: TRBJ2-5
CDR3 protein: CASSYGFAGQETQYF
CDR3 DNA: TGTGCCAGCAGTTACGGCTTTGCGGGTCAAGAGACCCAGTACTTC

V gene: TRBV13
D gene: TRBD1
clone size: -
J gene: TRBJ2-2
CDR3 protein: CASSLPTGFTGELFF
CDR3 DNA: TGTGCCAGCAGCCTACCGACAGGGTTTACCGGGGAGCTGTTTTTT

V gene: TRBV4-3
D gene: -
clone size: -
J gene: TRBJ2-2
CDR3 protein: CASSHEWGTRGELFF
CDR3 DNA: TGCGCCAGCAGCCATGAATGGGGTACTCGCGGGGAGCTGTTTTTT